This T cell receptor (beta chain) was recovered during a study of post-analysis software for immune sequencing data. For the study at large: Relapsing-remitting, secondary progressive and progressive-relapsing multiple sclerosis were all included among the disease courses. Study-wide findings and caveats: Those with multiple sclerosis, the patient group, showed significantly lower normalized Chao1 diversity than controls.

Incorporated into the TCR beta cDNA libraries were unique molecular identifiers, which served to reduce PCR and sequencing biases. T cells numbering roughly 1 to 10 million yielded roughly 0.5 million cDNA molecules. MiXCR was run by TCRdb on the PCR reads, yielding one entry per CDR3 protein. Of approximately 150,000 distinct CDR3 sequences listed, approximately 30% are singletons. Regarding this clonotype: Antigen specificity is unknown.

The receptor's source is a girl aged 10-17 years with multiple sclerosis. The sample was blood.

DNA for the CDR3: TGTGCCAGCAGCTTAGCCCGACTGACACTCAACTCCTACAATGAGCAGTTCTTC. It translates to CASSLARLTLNSYNEQFF. The chain recombines TRBV7-2 with TRBJ2-1; D remains ambiguous. Trimming removed 0 bases from V and 0 bases from J, with 15 bases in between. In germline, CDR1 is SGHTA, CDR2 FQGNSA. This CDR3 comprises 18 residues.